Shown below are 12 T cell receptor beta chains from a single sample sequenced in a study of graft-versus-host responses after intestinal transplantation. The protocol was immunoSEQ multiplex PCR, while the TCRdb copy is restricted to in-frame clones and leaves out a portion. The data hold 25,000 to 30,000 clones, with around 94% observed a single time. The sample consisted of PBMCs, taken roughly 29 days after intestinal transplant. The source of these receptors is a human patient who received an intestinal transplant, so some T cells may come from the graft donor.

The rearrangement joins TRBV5-1 to TRBJ1-2; D perhaps matches TRBD1 (6 bases). Trimming removed 9 bases at V and 0 bases at J, with 18 bases between. The germline V gene has CDR1 SGHRS and CDR2 YFSETQ. The CDR3 spans 15 residues. In nucleotides, the CDR3 is TGCGCCACGAGGGGGACGGAGCTGTCTAACTATGGCTACACCTTC. Translated, it gives CATRGTELSNYGYTF.

V is TRBV5-1 and J is TRBJ2-7; weak D call: TRBD1 (5 bases). The CDR3 loop spans 15 amino acids. Per the germline V gene, CDR1 is SGHRS and CDR2 is YFSETQ. With 0 bases removed from V and 1 base from J, the gap between germline ends came to 11 bases. The CDR3 loop reads CASSLGFQGSYEQYF. In DNA, the CDR3 is TGCGCCAGCAGCTTGGGGTTTCAGGGATCCTACGAGCAGTACTTC. The full variable domain, in which reference TRBV5-1 and TRBJ2-7 provide the parts outside the CDR3, is KAGVTQTPRYLIKTRGQQVTLSCSPISGHRSVSWYQQTPGQGLQFLFEYFSETQRNKGNFPGRFSGRQFSNSRSEMNVSTLELGDSALYLCASSLGFQGSYEQYFGPGTRLTVT.

The chain is built from TRBV19 and TRBJ2-5, with D uncertain. TRBJ2-7 matches the DNA end more closely, so the J call is doubtful. From germline, CDR1 is LNHDA and CDR2 SQIVND (reference sequence). This CDR3 region has 14 residues. In DNA form, the CDR3 reads TGTGCCAGTAGTGACCCGGGTCCGGACTACGAGCAGTACTTC. As protein: CASSDPGPDYEQYF.

The chain uses TRBV30 and TRBJ2-3; 14 bases fit TRBD2. The CDR3 loop spans 17 amino acids. Germline V lookup: CDR1 GTSNPN, CDR2 SVGIG (reference sequence). Trimming at V came to 0 bases and at J to 0 bases, leaving 2 bases not matched to a gene. The CDR3, as DNA: TGTGCCTGGAGTGTGGGACTAGCGGGGGCTAGCACAGATACGCAGTATTTT. It specifies CAWSVGLAGASTDTQYF.

The V and J genes are TRBV19 and TRBJ1-5; D call uncertain. The ends were cut back, 2 bases at V and 4 bases at J, with 18 bases in the middle. Germline CDR1 is LNHDA and CDR2 is SQIVND (reference sequence). The CDR3 covers 17 residues. The CDR3 sequence: CASSIPLPTEKNQPQHF. DNA for the CDR3: TGTGCCAGTAGTATACCCCTCCCCACCGAAAAGAATCAGCCCCAGCATTTT.

The chain has TRBV6-1 and TRBJ1-2, with 8 bases lining up with TRBD1. CDR1 is MNHNS and CDR2 is SASEGT in the germline V gene. This CDR3 has 15 amino acids. J was trimmed by 3 bases and V by 8 bases; bases with no gene match: 11. The CDR3 is CASGLDRGRDYGYTF. The CDR3 DNA sequence: TGTGCCAGCGGGCTCGACAGGGGCCGAGACTATGGCTACACCTTC.

The rearrangement links TRBV5-4 to TRBJ2-6; 9 bases agree with TRBD1. The CDR3 covers 18 residues. Germline V gene lookup returns CDR1 SGHNT and CDR2 YYREEE (reference sequence). Trimming cost V 4 bases and J 0 bases; bases outside gene matches: 8. This CDR3 reads CASSHPGTGHSGANVLTF. The CDR3 coding sequence is TGTGCCAGCAGCCACCCCGGGACAGGGCACTCTGGGGCCAACGTCCTGACTTTC.

J is TRBJ2-7 and V is TRBV6-1; D is unclear. The CDR3 has 15 residues. The V gene's germline CDR1 is MNHNS and CDR2 SASEGT. V lost 7 bases and J lost 0, with 16 bases in between. In DNA, the CDR3 is TGTGCCAGCAACCCTAGACTCAGGAGCTCCTACGAGCAGTACTTC. Encoded protein: CASNPRLRSSYEQYF.

This rearrangement joins TRBV2 to TRBJ1-2; a weak D match, TRBD1 (6 bases). The CDR3 contains 13 residues. Trimming took off 4 bases at V and 4 bases at J, with 10 bases between the two ends. Germline CDR1 is SNHLY and CDR2 is FYNNEI. CDR3 residues: CASSAGRGYGYTF. The CDR3 coding sequence is TGTGCCAGCAGTGCGGGCAGGGGCTATGGCTACACCTTC.

V is TRBV7-2 and J is TRBJ2-7; TRBD1 might be the D (8 bases). Germline V lookup: CDR1 SGHTA, CDR2 FQGNSA. The CDR3 covers 17 residues. Trimming pared 5 bases from V and 7 bases from J, leaving 27 bases between. Here the CDR3 DNA reads TGTGCCAGCAGCCCAGGGGGCCGGGGCCGGGGGGCCGGTGAGCAGTACTTC. Translated: CASSPGGRGRGAGEQYF. The full variable domain, rest sourced from reference TRBV7-2 and TRBJ2-7, is GAGVSQSPSNKVTEKGKDVELRCDPISGHTALYWYRQSLGQGLEFLIYFQGNSAPDKSGLPSDRFSAERTGGSVSTLTIQRTQQEDSAVYLCASSPGGRGRGAGEQYFGPGTRLTVT.

The rearrangement uses TRBV7-2 and TRBJ2-3, with a possible D match to TRBD2 (6 bases). This CDR3 spans 16 amino acids. The germline V and J ends were trimmed by 2 bases and 2 bases, with 14 bases remaining between them. Germline V gene data show CDR1 as SGHTA and CDR2 as FQGNSA. In DNA, the CDR3 is TGTGCCAGCAGCTTATTAAATGCGGGGAACACAGATACGCAGTATTTT. Encoded protein: CASSLLNAGNTDTQYF.

The chain couples TRBV19 to TRBJ2-7; 9 positions agree with TRBD1. Per germline, CDR1 LNHDA and CDR2 SQIVND (reference sequence). V was pared by 7 bases and J by 1 base, with 5 bases of the junction left unmatched. The CDR3 has 14 residues. The CDR3 DNA is TGTGCCAGTACTCCCGGGACAGGGTCCTACGAGCAGTACTTC. Residues: CASTPGTGSYEQYF.